These 9 T cell receptor beta chains share one sample of origin, sequenced in a study of spatial heterogeneity in lung cancer (dated by TCRdb to between 2018 and 2020). General findings and caveats noted by the study authors: The tumor nonsynonymous mutation count correlated with the number of expanded alpha and beta TCRs within the tumor.

Libraries were prepared through 5' RACE. This sample was sequenced with a NextSeq 500. Through fastp at Q25 and MiXCR, TCRdb rebuilt clones from the public reads, retaining in-frame beta chains. Records with the same CDR3 protein are collapsed into one entry carrying the most frequent genes and DNA. Recorded for this sample are some 3,000 distinct CDR3 sequences; roughly a quarter of them occurred a single time. Jointly, the top ten make up approximately 10% of the sample. The label giving this sample's time point can be read as: sample taken at primary tumor resection. No antigen has been assigned to these receptors. The sequencing here drew on lung tumor tissue, taken at surgery. All receptors come from a female donor with early-stage non-small cell lung cancer.

By share, this clonotype counts as large. The V gene is TRBV5-4, the J gene TRBJ1-1; D gene ambiguous. V was trimmed by 4 bases and J by 3 bases, leaving 7 bases between them. CDR3 length: 12 amino acids. Germline V CDR1 and CDR2: SGHNT, YYREEE (reference sequence). The CDR3 DNA reads TGTGCCAGCAGCCCTCTAGACACTGAAGCTTTCTTT. Translating it yields CASSPLDTEAFF.

This clonotype was observed a few times. This chain connects TRBV5-1 to TRBJ2-1, with TRBD1 matching 9 bases. J was trimmed by 8 bases and V by 0 bases; bases with no gene match: 9. Germline CDR1 is SGHRS and CDR2 is YFSETQ. This CDR3 is 16 amino acids long. The CDR3 DNA reads as TGCGCCAGCAGCTTGGCGTACGGGACAGGGATAGATGAGCAGTTCTTC. It encodes CASSLAYGTGIDEQFF. The variable domain in full, completed from reference TRBV5-1 and TRBJ2-1, reads KAGVTQTPRYLIKTRGQQVTLSCSPISGHRSVSWYQQTPGQGLQFLFEYFSETQRNKGNFPGRFSGRQFSNSRSEMNVSTLELGDSALYLCASSLAYGTGIDEQFFGPGTRLTVL.

Turning to this clonotype: A much bigger clone sits one base away, suggesting this may be a read error. The chain uses TRBV19 and TRBJ1-2, with D hard to call. V was shortened by 7 bases and J by 8 bases, with 20 bases between the two germline ends. Germline values: CDR1 LNHDA, CDR2 SQIVND (reference sequence). This CDR3 is built from 14 residues. The CDR3 DNA reads as TGTGCCAGTAACGTTCAGGAAGGAAGAGGAGGCTACACCTTC. It translates to CASNVQEGRGGYTF. The full variable domain, completed using reference TRBV19 and TRBJ1-2, is DGGITQSPKYLFRKEGQNVTLSCEQNLNHDAMYWYRQDPGQGLRLIYYSQIVNDFQKGDIAEGYSVSREKKESFPLTVTSAQKNPTAFYLCASNVQEGRGGYTFGSGTRLTVV.

The gene calls are TRBV11-1 and TRBJ2-2; the D is unclear. The V gene lost 5 bases and the J gene lost 0 bases, with 13 bases spanning the gap. The CDR3 spans 16 residues. From germline, CDR1 is SGHAT and CDR2 FQDESV (reference sequence). CDR3 sequence: CASSPPLRSNTGELFF. Written as DNA, the CDR3 is TGTGCCAGCAGCCCCCCCCTGCGTTCGAACACCGGGGAGCTGTTTTTT.

CDR3 coding DNA: TGTGCCAGCTTATCTACCTTGACAGGGGGTAACTACGAGCAGTACTTC. It specifies CASLSTLTGGNYEQYF. The rearrangement uses TRBV27 and TRBJ2-7, with 9 bases aligning to TRBD1. Germline values: CDR1 MNHEY, CDR2 SMNVEV (reference sequence). The CDR3 length is 16 residues. After removal of 8 bases from V and 3 bases from J, the junction contained 14 bases not matched to a gene.

This clonotype counts as medium-sized (0.01 to 0.1%). CDR3 loop: CASSRTGGFGEAFF. The CDR3 DNA follows: TGTGCCAGCAGCCGGACAGGGGGGTTCGGTGAAGCTTTCTTT. This rearrangement joins TRBV3-1 to TRBJ1-1, with TRBD1 matching 10 bases. Germline V gene lookup returns CDR1 LGHDT and CDR2 YNNKEL (reference sequence). V dropped 4 bases and J dropped 7; count of bases not matched to a gene: 6. The CDR3 loop spans 14 amino acids.

There are a few counts of this clonotype. The chain joins TRBV27 to TRBJ2-7, with 10 bases aligning to TRBD1. CDR1 is MNHEY and CDR2 is SMNVEV in the germline V gene (reference sequence). After removal of 6 bases from V and 5 bases from J, the junction contained 7 bases not matched to a gene. CDR3 length: 14 residues. CDR3 protein: CASRWTGGAHEQYF. The CDR3 DNA sequence: TGTGCCAGCAGGTGGACAGGGGGGGCCCACGAGCAGTACTTC.

This clonotype has only a few counts. V usage is TRBV7-6 and J usage is TRBJ2-7; 7 nucleotides align to TRBD2. Germline loops: CDR1 SGHVS, CDR2 FNYEAQ. V lost 1 base and J lost 5; bases outside the gene matches: 8. The CDR3 loop spans 15 amino acids. The chain's CDR3 is CASSLGPAGYNEQYF. The CDR3, as DNA: TGTGCCAGCAGCTTAGGACCAGCGGGGTACAACGAGCAGTACTTC.

V usage is TRBV7-9 and J usage is TRBJ2-3; D might be TRBD2 (6 bases). This CDR3 has 12 residues. The germline V gene encodes CDR1 SEHNR and CDR2 FQNEAQ (reference sequence). Deletions cut 8 bases from V and 4 bases from J, with 10 bases between. The CDR3: CASWGEADTQYF. The CDR3 DNA reads as TGTGCCAGCTGGGGGGAGGCAGATACGCAGTATTTT.